The next 18 T cell receptor beta chains were all read from a single sample in a study of identical twins (TCRdb year 2016). The library was made by 5' RACE. Sequencing took place on an Illumina HiSeq 2000. TCRdb itself trimmed the public reads at Q25 with fastp, ran MiXCR and retained productive beta chains. Merged by CDR3 protein, the rows form single entries marked with the most common genes and DNA. Recorded for this sample are just under 650,000 distinct CDR3 sequences; around 7.4% of them occurred a single time. 1.5% to 2% of the sample is taken by the ten largest. This sample was also put to use in a study of yellow fever vaccine responses in identical twins.

The material sequenced was PBMCs. Receptors were obtained from a woman under 30 in good health.

The rearrangement joins TRBV20-1 to TRBJ2-7, with TRBD2 matching 9 bases. Germline-derived CDR1 and CDR2 are DFQATT and SNEGSKA (reference sequence). V gave up 3 bases and J gave up 2 bases; unmatched junction bases: 8. CDR3 length: 15 amino acids. In nucleotides, the CDR3 is TGCAGTGCTAGTCCTTGGGCTAGCGGGACCTACGAGCAGTACTTC. Translation: CSASPWASGTYEQYF.

This clonotype was seen repeatedly, ten times or more. CDR3: CASSQVVSFDRGRSYGYTF. The CDR3, as DNA: TGCGCCAGCAGCCAAGTGGTATCCTTTGACAGGGGAAGAAGTTATGGCTACACCTTC. The chain has TRBV4-1 and TRBJ1-2; 8 bases fit TRBD1. From germline, CDR1 is MGHRA and CDR2 YSYEKL. This CDR3 region has 19 residues. Trimming cost V 1 base and J 5 bases; bases outside gene matches: 18.

This clonotype was counted at least ten times. The rearrangement uses TRBV2 and TRBJ1-1; D uncertain. Trimming cost V 6 bases and J 0 bases, with 11 bases left between them. CDR1 is SNHLY and CDR2 is FYNNEI in the germline V gene. CDR3 length: 14 amino acids. The CDR3 sequence: CASRFGNMNTEAFF. The CDR3 DNA follows: TGTGCCAGCAGGTTCGGTAACATGAACACTGAAGCTTTCTTT.

The chain couples TRBV7-9 to TRBJ2-3; D gene ambiguous. Trimming removed 2 bases from V and 2 bases from J, with 8 bases in between. The CDR3 is 14 amino acids. Per germline, CDR1 SEHNR and CDR2 FQNEAQ (reference sequence). The CDR3 DNA sequence: TGTGCCAGCAGCTTACTGGCCGACACAGATACGCAGTATTTT. Encoded protein: CASSLLADTDTQYF.

The rearrangement links TRBV9 to TRBJ2-7, with D perhaps matching TRBD1 (5 bases). The germline V gene has CDR1 SGDLS and CDR2 YYNGEE. Trimming took 4 bases from V and 0 from J, leaving 11 bases between them. The CDR3 runs 14 residues. In DNA, the CDR3 is TGTGCCAGCAGCCCGAGGACAATCTCCTACGAGCAGTACTTC. This codes for CASSPRTISYEQYF.

This clonotype appeared a few times. The V call is TRBV28, the J call TRBJ2-5; 10 bases map to TRBD2. The CDR3 extends over 17 amino acids. Germline V gene lookup returns CDR1 MDHEN and CDR2 SYDVKM. With 6 bases clipped from V and 4 bases from J, the junction kept 14 bases outside the gene matches. The CDR3 bases are TGTGCCAGCAGCCAAGGGGCTAGCGGGAGTGTGGTAGAGACCCAGTACTTC. This gives the protein CASSQGASGSVVETQYF.

The chain links TRBV24-1 to TRBJ2-1; tentative D call: TRBD2 (5 bases). V lost 8 bases and J lost 7, with 14 bases in between. The CDR3 spans 13 residues. Germline-derived CDR1 and CDR2 are KGHDR and SFDVKD. CDR3 coding DNA: TGTGCCACCACACTAGTATTAGGGAATGAGCAGTTCTTC. It specifies CATTLVLGNEQFF.

This chain links TRBV9 with TRBJ2-3; D is tentatively TRBD1 or TRBD2 (6 bases each). CDR3 size: 13 residues. CDR1 is SGDLS and CDR2 is YYNGEE in the germline V gene. V was cut by 2 bases and J by 4 bases, with 8 bases left in between. The CDR3, as DNA: TGTGCCAGCAGCGTTAGGGGGGCAGATACGCAGTATTTT. It encodes CASSVRGADTQYF.

This clonotype was counted a few times. The chain uses TRBV7-9 and TRBJ1-6; a weak D match, TRBD1 (5 bases). The CDR3 runs to 15 residues. Trimming shortened V by 5 bases and J by 9 bases, and 17 bases separated the two germline ends. Germline loops: CDR1 SEHNR, CDR2 FQNEAQ (reference sequence). CDR3 bases: TGTGCCAGCAGCCCGGGGTCGGGGGAAAGTTCACCCCTCCACTTT. Protein sequence: CASSPGSGESSPLHF. Full variable domain (rest looked up from reference TRBV7-9 and TRBJ1-6): DTGVSQNPRHKITKRGQNVTFRCDPISEHNRLYWYRQTLGQGPEFLTYFQNEAQLEKSRLLSDRFSAERPKGSFSTLEIQRTEQGDSAMYLCASSPGSGESSPLHFGNGTRLTVT.

This clonotype was observed many times. The rearrangement uses TRBV20-1 and TRBJ1-1, with TRBD1 as a possible D gene (5 bases). The CDR3 covers 18 residues. The ends were cut back, 2 bases at V and 4 bases at J, with 26 bases in the middle. In germline, CDR1 is DFQATT, CDR2 SNEGSKA (reference sequence). The CDR3 here is CSARTAPSPGHAGTEAFF. In DNA form, the CDR3 reads TGCAGTGCTAGAACGGCCCCCTCCCCAGGACATGCGGGCACTGAAGCTTTCTTT.

The CDR3 loop is CASSHPSGGYYNEQFF. DNA of the CDR3: TGTGCCAGCAGCCATCCGAGCGGGGGATACTACAATGAGCAGTTCTTC. This sequence joins TRBV7-9 and TRBJ2-1; 8 nucleotides line up with TRBD2. The CDR3 sequence is 16 residues long. Germline CDR1 is SEHNR and CDR2 is FQNEAQ (reference sequence). V lost 5 bases to trimming and J lost 3 bases; unmatched junction nucleotides: 9.

This clonotype has at least ten counts. The V gene is TRBV4-1, the J gene TRBJ2-1; a weak D match, TRBD2 (5 bases). Trimming cost V 2 bases and J 0 bases, with 17 bases left between them. CDR1 and CDR2 (germline): MGHRA, YSYEKL. The CDR3 is 18 amino acids. The CDR3 nucleotides read TGCGCCAGCAGCCAAACGAGCCCGGGATTCTACTCCTACAATGAGCAGTTCTTC. It codes for CASSQTSPGFYSYNEQFF.

The chain combines TRBV19 with TRBJ2-3; TRBD1 might be the D (5 bases). CDR1 is LNHDA and CDR2 is SQIVND in the germline V gene (reference sequence). Trimming removed 6 bases at V and 2 bases at J, with 12 bases between. The length of the CDR3 is 14 residues. DNA of the CDR3: TGTGCCAGTAGACCGACAGCCACCACAGATACGCAGTATTTT. It yields the protein CASRPTATTDTQYF.

This clonotype came up a few times. The chain joins TRBV4-2 to TRBJ2-7; 10 bases fit TRBD1. CDR1 LGHNA and CDR2 YNFKEQ come from the germline V gene. The CDR3 contains 18 residues. V lost 4 bases to trimming and J lost 3 bases; unmatched junction nucleotides: 15. The CDR3 region is CASSPRIYRDRGNYEQYV. In DNA, the CDR3 is TGTGCCAGCAGCCCGAGAATTTACCGGGACAGGGGTAACTACGAGCAGTACGTC.

This clonotype was counted between two and nine times. V is TRBV6-1 and J is TRBJ1-5; 7 bases are shared with TRBD1. CDR1 and CDR2 from the germline V gene are MNHNS and SASEGT. V gave up 4 bases and J gave up 5 bases; unmatched junction bases: 14. The CDR3 covers 17 residues. This CDR3 is CASSGTTGSRPDQPQHF. DNA of the CDR3: TGTGCCAGCAGTGGGACGACAGGGAGTCGTCCAGATCAGCCCCAGCATTTT.

This clonotype was counted between two and nine times. This chain joins TRBV5-6 and TRBJ2-7; D may match TRBD1 or TRBD2 (5 bases each). V lost 7 bases to trimming and J lost 3 bases, with 14 bases between them. The CDR3 has 13 amino acids. Germline CDR1 reads SGHDT; CDR2 reads YYEEEE. The CDR3 spells CASYSGTSYEQYV. Written as DNA, the CDR3 is TGTGCCAGCTATTCCGGGACGAGCTACGAGCAGTACGTC.

This clonotype was seen repeatedly, ten times or more. The rearrangement joins TRBV7-2 to TRBJ2-7; 8 nucleotides match TRBD2. The V and J ends lost 5 bases and 0 bases, in that order; junction bases with no gene match: 9. Germline loops: CDR1 SGHTA, CDR2 FQGNSA. This CDR3 has 16 residues. The DNA of the CDR3 is TGTGCCAGCAGCCAACGGGGGGGCAGGAGCTCCTACGAGCAGTACTTC. This sequence encodes CASSQRGGRSSYEQYF.

This clonotype came up many times. This chain joins TRBV12-5 and TRBJ2-7; D remains ambiguous. Germline-derived CDR1 and CDR2 are LGHNT and FRNRAP. CDR3 length: 9 amino acids. The CDR3 loop is CAEHYEQYF. The CDR3 DNA reads TGTGCGGAACATTACGAGCAGTACTTC.